The 30 T cell receptor beta chains listed next were all sequenced from one sample in a study of cytomegalovirus exposure and HLA in healthy donors. Amplification used 60 Vbeta primers and 13 Jbeta primers. The assay was immunoSEQ multiplex PCR, and TCRdb's table has in-frame clones only and misses some. The table lists about 140,000 clones. The sequenced sample was PBMCs. These receptors came from a man aged 40-55 years in good health and CMV-seronegative.

In DNA, the CDR3 is TGTGCCGCAGCAACTAGCGGGGGCCTCCAAGAGACCCAGTACTTC. It specifies CAAATSGGLQETQYF. The genes are TRBV6-5 and TRBJ2-5; 11 nucleotides align to TRBD2. CDR1 MNHEY and CDR2 SVGAGI come from the germline V gene. The CDR3 is 15 amino acids. V lost 11 bases to trimming and J lost 1 base; unmatched junction nucleotides: 9.

V usage is TRBV7-2 and J usage is TRBJ1-2, with D tentatively TRBD1 (6 bases). V was clipped by 5 bases and J by 3 bases, with 13 bases between them. The germline V gene encodes CDR1 SGHTA and CDR2 FQGNSA. The CDR3 extends over 14 amino acids. The CDR3, as DNA: TGTGCCAGCAGCCCCACAGGGTTGGACTATGGCTACACCTTC. Amino acids: CASSPTGLDYGYTF.

V usage is TRBV5-1 and J usage is TRBJ1-3; a weak D match, TRBD1 (6 bases). V lost 0 bases to trimming and J lost 1 base, with 14 bases between them. The CDR3 covers 17 residues. Germline V gives CDR1 SGHRS, CDR2 YFSETQ. The DNA for the CDR3 is TGCGCCAGCAGCTTGGAAGCAGGGGCCTTATCTGGAAACACCATATATTTT. Its translation is CASSLEAGALSGNTIYF. Using reference TRBV5-1 and TRBJ1-3 for the parts outside the CDR3, the full variable domain is KAGVTQTPRYLIKTRGQQVTLSCSPISGHRSVSWYQQTPGQGLQFLFEYFSETQRNKGNFPGRFSGRQFSNSRSEMNVSTLELGDSALYLCASSLEAGALSGNTIYFGEGSWLTVV.

The chain uses TRBV19 and TRBJ1-5; no clear D gene. V lost 3 bases to trimming and J lost 0 bases, with 12 bases between them. Germline CDR1 LNHDA, CDR2 SQIVND (reference sequence). The CDR3 is 16 amino acids. CDR3 in amino acids: CASSIFSRDSNQPQHF. DNA for the CDR3: TGTGCCAGTAGTATCTTTTCACGAGATAGCAATCAGCCCCAGCATTTT. Using reference TRBV19 and TRBJ1-5 for the parts outside the CDR3, the full variable domain is DGGITQSPKYLFRKEGQNVTLSCEQNLNHDAMYWYRQDPGQGLRLIYYSQIVNDFQKGDIAEGYSVSREKKESFPLTVTSAQKNPTAFYLCASSIFSRDSNQPQHFGDGTRLSIL.

The J gene is TRBJ2-1, the V gene TRBV5-5; D unresolved. This CDR3 has 15 amino acids. V shed 0 bases and J shed 2 bases, with 9 bases lying between them. Germline values: CDR1 SGHKS, CDR2 YYEKEE (reference sequence). CDR3 sequence (DNA): TGTGCCAGCAGCTTGGAGACTGGCGCCTACAATGAGCAGTTCTTC. This sequence encodes CASSLETGAYNEQFF.

V and J are TRBV6-5 and TRBJ2-7, with a tentative D call TRBD1 (6 bases). The CDR3 is made up of 13 amino acids. The germline CDR1 and CDR2 sequences are MNHEY and SVGAGI. Trimming took off 7 bases at V and 5 bases at J, with 15 bases between the two ends. The CDR3 DNA sequence: TGTGCCAGCACCAACTCCGGGACAAACGAGCAGTACTTC. Translation: CASTNSGTNEQYF.

The CDR3 sequence: CASSVDGVAGDGYTF. The DNA for the CDR3 is TGTGCCAGCAGCGTAGACGGCGTGGCGGGAGATGGCTACACCTTC. This chain uses TRBV9 with TRBJ1-2; D uncertain. Trimming pared 0 bases from V and 6 bases from J, leaving 15 bases between. The CDR3 runs to 15 residues. Germline loops: CDR1 SGDLS, CDR2 YYNGEE.

The J gene is TRBJ2-4, the V gene TRBV7-7; TRBD2 matches 8 bases. The trim removed 4 bases at V and 2 bases at J, leaving 19 bases unmatched. From germline, CDR1 is SSHAT and CDR2 FNYEAQ (reference sequence). The length of the CDR3 is 20 residues. CDR3 region: CASSSIIRRGALTSKNIQYF. CDR3 in DNA: TGTGCCAGCAGCTCCATAATACGGCGGGGGGCCCTAACTTCCAAAAACATTCAGTACTTC. The full variable domain, rest sourced from reference TRBV7-7 and TRBJ2-4, is GAGVSQSPRYKVTKRGQDVTLRCDPISSHATLYWYQQALGQGPEFLTYFNYEAQPDKSGLPSDRFSAERPEGSISTLTIQRTEQRDSAMYRCASSSIIRRGALTSKNIQYFGAGTRLSVL.

This chain uses TRBV10-3 with TRBJ2-3; 7 bases line up with TRBD1. The germline CDR1 and CDR2 sequences are ENHRY and SYGVKD. J lost 6 bases, V lost 0 bases, and 3 bases had no gene match. The CDR3 contains 14 residues. The CDR3 DNA follows: TGTGCCATCAGTGAGTCGACAGGGACGGATACGCAGTATTTT. Its translation: CAISESTGTDTQYF.

The chain recombines TRBV19 with TRBJ1-1; D might be TRBD1 (6 bases). Germline V gene sequence: CDR1 LNHDA, CDR2 SQIVND (reference sequence). The CDR3 length is 14 residues. V was pared by 6 bases and J by 4 bases, with 15 bases between. CDR3 DNA sequence: TGTGCCAGTAGGCGGGGGGCGAGTGGCACTGAAGCTTTCTTT. Translation: CASRRGASGTEAFF.

The chain employs TRBV5-6 and TRBJ2-5; D perhaps matches TRBD1 (5 bases). This CDR3 is built from 13 residues. Germline CDR1 and CDR2: SGHDT and YYEEEE. Trimming removed 0 bases at V and 5 bases at J, with 8 bases between. Here the CDR3 reads CASSLEGVETQYF. Here the CDR3 DNA reads TGTGCCAGCAGCTTGGAAGGGGTGGAGACCCAGTACTTC.

J is TRBJ1-5 and V is TRBV19; 7 bases agree with TRBD1. Germline lookup yields CDR1 LNHDA and CDR2 SQIVND (reference sequence). There are 16 residues in the CDR3. Trimming at V came to 3 bases and at J to 7 bases, leaving 12 bases not matched to a gene. The CDR3 DNA reads TGTGCCAGTAGTATGGGGGGACAGCATCTTGGGCAGCCCCAGCATTTT. Amino acid sequence: CASSMGGQHLGQPQHF.

The V call is TRBV9, the J call TRBJ1-3, with 7 positions matching TRBD1. The CDR3 totals 14 residues. V lost 5 bases to trimming and J lost 3 bases; unmatched junction nucleotides: 5. CDR1 is SGDLS, CDR2 YYNGEE, per germline. CDR3 nucleotides: TGTGCCAGCAGTGCGCGACAGGGTGGAAACACCATATATTTT. Encoded protein: CASSARQGGNTIYF.

The gene calls are TRBV12-5 and TRBJ2-1; the D is unclear. CDR3 length equals 12 residues. Per germline, CDR1 LGHNT and CDR2 FRNRAP. Trimming removed 5 bases from V and 5 bases from J, with 7 bases in between. DNA for the CDR3: TGTGCTAGTGGTGAGGCGAACAATGAGCAGTTCTTC. It translates to CASGEANNEQFF.

This chain's CDR3 is CASNLAEKNIQYF. CDR3 DNA: TGTGCCAGCAATTTAGCGGAAAAAAACATTCAGTACTTC. This chain connects TRBV2 to TRBJ2-4; maybe TRBD2 (6 bases). Trimming removed 7 bases at V and 4 bases at J, with 11 bases between. Germline V gene sequence: CDR1 SNHLY, CDR2 FYNNEI. The CDR3 length is 13 residues.

The chain employs TRBV27 and TRBJ1-5, with D perhaps TRBD1 (6 bases). CDR3 length: 15 residues. Germline CDR1 MNHEY, CDR2 SMNVEV (reference sequence). V was shortened by 6 bases and J by 9 bases, with 21 bases between the two germline ends. For the CDR3, the DNA is TGTGCCAGCAGATCACAGGGTCAGGCTGGCACGCCCCAGCATTTT. It is translated as CASRSQGQAGTPQHF.

The V and J genes are TRBV6-1 and TRBJ1-6; D gene uncertain. The ends were cut back, 8 bases at V and 7 bases at J, with 15 bases in the middle. The CDR3 loop spans 14 amino acids. CDR1 is MNHNS and CDR2 is SASEGT in the germline V gene. The CDR3 here is CASPGEGRNSPLHF. The CDR3 region has the DNA TGTGCCAGCCCCGGGGAAGGGAGGAATTCACCCCTCCACTTT.

The chain employs TRBV28 and TRBJ1-6; the match to TRBD1 covers 8 bases. With 5 bases clipped from V and 3 bases from J, the junction kept 3 bases outside the gene matches. This CDR3 has 15 residues. Germline values: CDR1 MDHEN, CDR2 SYDVKM. The chain's CDR3 is CASSLGQGYNSPLHF. CDR3 in DNA: TGTGCCAGCAGTCTTGGACAGGGCTATAATTCACCCCTCCACTTT.

Here the CDR3 DNA reads TGTGCCAGCAGTGCGGGGAGTTTCCAAGAGACCCAGTACTTC. Its protein product is CASSAGSFQETQYF. The chain links TRBV6-1 to TRBJ2-5; the D gene is possibly TRBD2 (5 bases). Germline V gives CDR1 MNHNS, CDR2 SASEGT. The V end lost 4 bases, the J end lost 1 base, and 10 bases lay between the germline ends. This CDR3 has 14 residues.

V is TRBV2 and J is TRBJ1-5, with TRBD1 as a possible D gene (5 bases). V was pared by 3 bases and J by 2 bases, with 11 bases between. Germline assignment: CDR1 SNHLY and CDR2 FYNNEI. CDR3 size: 15 residues. The CDR3 is CASSDNTGGNQPQHF. Written as DNA, the CDR3 is TGTGCCAGCAGTGATAACACGGGGGGCAATCAGCCCCAGCATTTT.

The gene calls are TRBV7-2 and TRBJ2-1, with D hard to call. This CDR3 comprises 15 residues. V was shortened by 2 bases and J by 4 bases, with 12 bases between the two germline ends. CDR1 and CDR2 from the germline V gene are SGHTA and FQGNSA. CDR3 residues: CASSLLGQDYNEQFF. Here the CDR3 DNA reads TGTGCCAGCAGCTTATTGGGTCAGGATTACAATGAGCAGTTCTTC.

The CDR3 DNA reads as TGTGCCAGCAGTTTACAGGGTTTTGCCACTGAAGCTTTCTTT. Protein product: CASSLQGFATEAFF. The chain links TRBV6-6 to TRBJ1-1, with D possibly TRBD1 on 6 matching bases. This CDR3 is 14 amino acids long. Per the germline V gene, CDR1 is MNHNY and CDR2 is SVGAGI (reference sequence). V was cut by 4 bases and J by 4 bases, with 13 bases left in between.

The chain employs TRBV6-5 and TRBJ1-2, with 8 positions matching TRBD1. Germline CDR1 MNHEY, CDR2 SVGAGI. The V gene end was trimmed by 0 bases and the J gene end by 4 bases; junction bases not matched to a gene: 4. The CDR3 totals 15 residues. The DNA of the CDR3 is TGTGCCAGCAGTTACTCGACAGGGGTCGTCTATGGCTACACCTTC. Its translation is CASSYSTGVVYGYTF.

This chain connects TRBV6-5 to TRBJ1-2; the D is unclear. Per the germline V gene, CDR1 is MNHEY and CDR2 is SVGAGI. The CDR3 is made up of 13 amino acids. The ends were cut back, 6 bases at V and 2 bases at J, with 10 bases in the middle. This CDR3 is CASRPQENYGYTF. The CDR3 DNA follows: TGTGCCAGCAGACCCCAGGAAAACTATGGCTACACCTTC.

Concerning this clone itself: This sample includes further DNA sequences coding for the same CDR3. This chain connects TRBV7-3 to TRBJ2-1, with 9 bases matching TRBD1. Unmatched junction bases numbered 5, after V lost 6 bases and J lost 5 bases. The germline V gene encodes CDR1 SGHTA and CDR2 FQGTGA. The CDR3 runs to 14 residues. The CDR3 here is CASSLTGGNNEQFF. CDR3 sequence (DNA): TGTGCCAGCAGTCTGACAGGGGGAAACAATGAGCAGTTCTTC. Using reference TRBV7-3 and TRBJ2-1 for the parts outside the CDR3, the full variable domain is GAGVSQTPSNKVTEKGKYVELRCDPISGHTALYWYRQSLGQGPEFLIYFQGTGAADDSGLPNDRFFAVRPEGSVSTLKIQRTERGDSAVYLCASSLTGGNNEQFFGPGTRLTVL.

The chain combines TRBV4-2 with TRBJ1-4, with D maybe TRBD1 (6 bases). V gave up 7 bases and J gave up 10 bases, with 19 bases separating them. The CDR3 contains 14 residues. The germline gives CDR1 LGHNA, CDR2 YNFKEQ. For the CDR3, the DNA is TGTGCCAGCAAACCCGGGACGGGGGGCGGAAAACTGTTTTTT. Residues: CASKPGTGGGKLFF.

The chain is built from TRBV11-2 and TRBJ2-1; unclear D gene. Trimming stripped 0 bases from V and 3 bases from J, with 6 bases between. The CDR3 extends over 14 amino acids. Per germline, CDR1 SGHAT and CDR2 FQNNGV. The CDR3 DNA reads TGTGCCAGCAGCTTAGAACCCGGCTACAATGAGCAGTTCTTC. Protein sequence: CASSLEPGYNEQFF.

The V call is TRBV7-9, the J call TRBJ2-5; TRBD2 agrees at 12 bases. The better agreement between TRBJ2-7 and the DNA end casts doubt on the J call. The CDR3 consists of 16 residues. The germline V gene encodes CDR1 SEHNR and CDR2 FQNEAQ (reference sequence). CDR3 in amino acids: CASSTRTSGASYEQYF. The DNA of the CDR3 is TGTGCCAGCAGCACCCGGACTAGCGGGGCTTCCTACGAGCAGTACTTC.

The chain carries TRBV2 and TRBJ2-7, with D possibly matching TRBD1 (5 bases). The length of the CDR3 is 14 residues. CDR1 is SNHLY, CDR2 FYNNEI, per germline. V was pared by 1 base and J by 7 bases, with 14 bases between. The CDR3 is CASSEEWGPMEQYF. DNA for the CDR3: TGTGCCAGCAGTGAAGAGTGGGGCCCTATGGAGCAGTACTTC.

The V and J genes are TRBV5-1 and TRBJ2-3, with 9 bases that match TRBD2. Germline V gene data show CDR1 as SGHRS and CDR2 as YFSETQ. Germline trimming cut 5 bases from V and 3 bases from J; bases unmatched to any gene: 7. The CDR3 runs 15 residues. CDR3: CASRPSGDLTDTQYF. CDR3 in DNA: TGCGCCAGCAGGCCTAGCGGGGACCTTACAGATACGCAGTATTTT.